The 19 T cell receptor beta chains reported below all come from one sample, sequenced in a study of T cell repertoires in ileal Crohn's disease. Time point reported: proximal margin of the surgical specimen (macroscopically non-inflamed). Sequencing was performed with immunoSEQ multiplex PCR; in TCRdb, only in-frame clones are kept and a portion is missing. The sample consists of several thousand clones, about two thirds of them appearing once. Sequenced: ileal tissue. These receptors originate from an adult with Crohn's disease.

V usage is TRBV4-2 and J usage is TRBJ2-1, with D perhaps being TRBD1 or TRBD2 (5 bases each). Between the trimmed V and J ends, which lost 2 bases and 0 bases, there was a span of 23 bases. Per the germline V gene, CDR1 is LGHNA and CDR2 is YNFKEQ. The CDR3 is 20 amino acids. This chain's CDR3 is CASSQKAGTPFAGSYNEQFF. The CDR3 nucleotides are TGTGCCAGCAGCCAAAAAGCCGGGACCCCATTCGCGGGCTCCTACAATGAGCAGTTCTTC.

A remark on this clone: Mismatch with germline at one junction end may stem from a read error. The chain has TRBV5-1 and TRBJ1-6, with D maybe TRBD1 (5 bases). The CDR3 runs to 13 residues. CDR1 and CDR2 (germline): SGHRS, YFSETQ. The CDR3 sequence: CASSKEGLSTLHF. The CDR3 DNA is TGCGCCAGCAGCAAAGAGGGACTTTCAACCCTCCACTTT.

The CDR3 DNA sequence: TGTGCCAGCAGCCAAGAAGCAGAAATGAGCAACTATGGCTACACCTTC. Its protein is CASSQEAEMSNYGYTF. The chain uses TRBV4-2 and TRBJ1-2; no clear D. V lost 0 bases and J 2 bases, leaving 13 bases between the germline ends. The CDR3 extends over 16 amino acids. The germline V gene encodes CDR1 LGHNA and CDR2 YNFKEQ.

The chain links TRBV7-2 to TRBJ1-5; no definite D call. V gave up 2 bases and J gave up 1 base, with 9 bases separating them. Germline loops: CDR1 SGHTA, CDR2 FQGNSA. The CDR3 is 15 residues long. The CDR3 reads CASSLYLDSNQPQHF. In DNA, the CDR3 is TGTGCCAGCAGCTTATACCTTGACAGCAATCAGCCCCAGCATTTT.

This chain uses TRBV23-1 with TRBJ1-6; D unclear. TRBV23-1 is an open reading frame whose function is uncertain. The CDR3 runs to 17 residues. V was cut by 0 bases and J by 0 bases, with 9 bases left in between. CDR3 in amino acids: CASSQSGSSSYNSPLHF. CDR3 in DNA: TGCGCCAGCAGTCAATCGGGCAGTAGCTCCTATAATTCACCCCTCCACTTT.

This chain uses TRBV5-1 with TRBJ2-5, with 11 bases lining up with TRBD2. In germline, CDR1 is SGHRS, CDR2 YFSETQ. Trimming took 4 bases from V and 2 from J; bases not matched to a gene: 7. The CDR3 sequence is 16 residues long. The CDR3 here is CASSKSGTSGQETQYF. In nucleotides, the CDR3 is TGCGCCAGCAGCAAATCCGGGACTAGCGGACAAGAGACCCAGTACTTC. Looking up the rest from reference TRBV5-1 and TRBJ2-5 gives the full variable domain: KAGVTQTPRYLIKTRGQQVTLSCSPISGHRSVSWYQQTPGQGLQFLFEYFSETQRNKGNFPGRFSGRQFSNSRSEMNVSTLELGDSALYLCASSKSGTSGQETQYFGPGTRLLVL.

The chain joins TRBV27 to TRBJ2-1; tentatively, D is TRBD2 (5 bases). V was trimmed by 2 bases and J by 7 bases, leaving 6 bases between them. Germline CDR1 and CDR2: MNHEY and SMNVEV (reference sequence). The CDR3 extends over 12 amino acids. The CDR3 loop is CASSLGGNEQFF. For the CDR3, the DNA is TGTGCCAGCAGTTTAGGAGGAAATGAGCAGTTCTTC.

The chain recombines TRBV2 with TRBJ2-6; TRBD1 matches at 7 bases. The CDR3 is made up of 17 amino acids. Germline CDR1 is SNHLY and CDR2 is FYNNEI. The V segment lost 8 bases and the J segment 0 bases; nucleotides outside the gene matches: 10. The CDR3 DNA sequence: TGTGCCAGCGATGACAGGGTCCTCTCCTCTGGGGCCAACGTCCTGACTTTC. Residues: CASDDRVLSSGANVLTF. Filled out from reference TRBV2 and TRBJ2-6, the complete variable domain reads EPEVTQTPSHQVTQMGQEVILRCVPISNHLYFYWYRQILGQKVEFLVSFYNNEISEKSEIFDDQFSVERPDGSNFTLKIRSTKLEDSAMYFCASDDRVLSSGANVLTFGAGSRLTVL.

A single count supports this clone. The CDR3: CASSSIGIRSNEQFF. In nucleotides, the CDR3 is TGTGCCAGCAGCTCCATCGGGATTAGGTCCAATGAGCAGTTCTTC. V is TRBV7-9 and J is TRBJ2-1, with D possibly TRBD2 on 5 matching bases. V dropped 4 bases and J dropped 6 bases, with 16 bases sitting between them. There are 15 residues in the CDR3. Germline CDR1 and CDR2: SEHNR and FQNEAQ (reference sequence).

V and J are TRBV11-3 and TRBJ1-1, with D possibly TRBD1 on 6 matching bases. The V end was cut by 5 bases, the J end by 6 bases, with 10 bases between. Germline CDR1 and CDR2: SGHNT and YENEEA. There are 12 residues in the CDR3. CDR3 nucleotides: TGTGCCAGCAGCACAGGACAGTCTGAAGCTTTCTTT. The encoded protein is CASSTGQSEAFF.

In its sample, this clone was seen a few times. The CDR3 nucleotides read TGTGCCAGCAGTGGAGGCCGTAACTATGGCTACACCTTC. This sequence encodes CASSGGRNYGYTF. The chain couples TRBV6-5 to TRBJ1-2; D is unclear. CDR1 is MNHEY and CDR2 is SVGAGI in the germline V gene. V was trimmed by 5 bases and J by 1 base, leaving 8 bases between them. The CDR3 consists of 13 residues.

The table lists this clone with a few counts. The chain uses TRBV29-1 and TRBJ1-4; D ambiguous. The CDR3 runs to 13 residues. Trimming took 6 bases from V and 8 from J, leaving 16 bases between them. The germline V gene encodes CDR1 SQVTM and CDR2 ANQGSEA. CDR3 sequence reads: CSVSQDDGEKLFF. In DNA, the CDR3 is TGCAGCGTCTCTCAGGATGACGGAGAAAAACTGTTTTTT.

In nucleotides, the CDR3 is TGTGCCACCAGCAGAGGGGTGAGGGAGACCCAGTACTTC. Translating gives CATSRGVRETQYF. V usage is TRBV15 and J usage is TRBJ2-5; D is undetermined. Germline CDR1 and CDR2: LNHNV and YYDKDF (reference sequence). The V end lost 1 base, the J end lost 5 bases, and 8 bases lay between the germline ends. The CDR3 consists of 13 residues.

The rearrangement uses TRBV5-1 and TRBJ2-7, with a tentative D call TRBD2 (5 bases). The germline V gene encodes CDR1 SGHRS and CDR2 YFSETQ. The CDR3 runs to 13 residues. V was cut by 0 bases and J by 9 bases, with 13 bases left in between. In nucleotides, the CDR3 is TGCGCCAGCAGCTTGGAGGCCGTAGGAGGGCAGTACTTC. Its translation: CASSLEAVGGQYF.

CDR3 in amino acids: CASSDRPQGSLTF. In DNA form, the CDR3 reads TGTGCCAGCAGTGATAGGCCTCAGGGGTCTCTAACCTTC. The chain employs TRBV2 and TRBJ1-2; weak D call: TRBD1 (6 bases). CDR1 is SNHLY, CDR2 FYNNEI, per germline. The ends were cut back, 3 bases at V and 14 bases at J, with 19 bases in the middle. The CDR3 is 13 amino acids.

In this sample, this clone turned up a few times. The chain joins TRBV19 to TRBJ2-3; no definite D call. The CDR3 runs 12 residues. Looked up from germline, CDR1 is LNHDA and CDR2 is SQIVND (reference sequence). V lost 7 bases, J lost 3 bases, and 8 bases lay in between. The CDR3 region is CASTDQTDTQYF. The CDR3 bases are TGTGCCAGTACCGACCAAACAGATACGCAGTATTTT.

This clone is a singleton in its sample. A junction end diverges from the germline sequence, so it may reflect a read error. The chain carries TRBV7-7 and TRBJ2-1, with D unclear. The CDR3 loop spans 14 amino acids. Germline V gene lookup returns CDR1 SSHAT and CDR2 FNYEAQ (reference sequence). CDR3 in amino acids: CASSLDGPLDEQFF. The DNA for the CDR3 is TGTGCTAGCAGCTTAGATGGCCCGCTGGATGAGCAGTTCTTC. The full variable domain, its missing parts supplied by reference TRBV7-7 and TRBJ2-1, is GAGVSQSPRYKVTKRGQDVTLRCDPISSHATLYWYQQALGQGPEFLTYFNYEAQPDKSGLPSDRFSAERPEGSISTLTIQRTEQRDSAMYRCASSLDGPLDEQFFGPGTRLTVL.

The genes are TRBV2 and TRBJ1-4; D is uncertain. Germline values: CDR1 SNHLY, CDR2 FYNNEI. Trimming took off 7 bases at V and 5 bases at J, with 8 bases between the two ends. CDR3 length equals 12 residues. The CDR3 sequence: CASNGLNEKLFF. The CDR3 DNA reads TGTGCCAGCAACGGATTGAATGAAAAACTGTTTTTT.

V usage is TRBV7-2 and J usage is TRBJ1-2; D gene uncertain. The V gene lost 5 bases and the J gene lost 0 bases, with 10 bases spanning the gap. CDR1 and CDR2 from the germline V gene are SGHTA and FQGNSA. This CDR3 is built from 14 residues. CDR3 protein: CASSPSLANYGYTF. In DNA form, the CDR3 reads TGTGCCAGCAGCCCCTCGTTGGCTAACTATGGCTACACCTTC.